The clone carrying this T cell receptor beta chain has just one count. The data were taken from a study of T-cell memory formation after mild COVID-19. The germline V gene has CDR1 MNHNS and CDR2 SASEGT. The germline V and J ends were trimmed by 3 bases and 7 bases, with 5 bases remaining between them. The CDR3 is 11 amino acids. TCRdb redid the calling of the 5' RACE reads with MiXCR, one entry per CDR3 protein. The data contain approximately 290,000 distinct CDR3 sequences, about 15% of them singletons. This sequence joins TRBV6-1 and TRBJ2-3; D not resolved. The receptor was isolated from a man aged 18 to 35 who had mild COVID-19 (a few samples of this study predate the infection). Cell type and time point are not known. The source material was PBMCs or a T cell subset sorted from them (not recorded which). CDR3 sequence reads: CASSEAYTQYF. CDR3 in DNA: TGTGCCAGCAGTGAGGCCTATACGCAGTATTTT.